This T cell receptor (beta chain) stems from a study of blood T cell repertoires in COVID-19 (dated by TCRdb to the early 2020s). In terms of the full investigation: Samples covering the acute and convalescent phases of COVID-19 were provided by collaborators in the United States, Italy and Spain. Where available, HLA class I and class II types were taken from metadata supplied by the sample provider and were not determined by assay-based typing. Samples were obtained from the ongoing ImmuneRACE study (first 160 participants) and from over 1,000 subjects provided by 6 global collaborators. The sample metadata nearly always contained a de-identified subject ID, COVID-19 status, age in years and sex. Subjects who had been exposed to COVID-19, were actively infected with it, or had recovered from it provided the deeply sampled blood TCRbeta repertoires that made up the dataset. The repertoires were made available in a free public database intended to serve as a resource for research on the immune response to SARS-CoV-2. The prospective study material was composed of cDNA or gDNA derived from T cells, B-cell-depleted T cells, or PBMCs.

The germline V gene encodes CDR1 MDHEN and CDR2 SYDVKM. V is pared back by 5 bases and J by 5 bases, with 24 bases lying between the germline termini. From its cysteine to its phenylalanine, the CDR3 spans 17 amino acids. Only CDR3 DNA is held: 51 bases, read in frame from base 1. The immunoSEQ Assay, a bias-controlled multiplex PCR, was used to amplify TCRbeta CDR3 regions from genomic DNA. On the study's bioinformatics: The number of nucleated cells in each sample was estimated from the amplification of reference gene primers within the assay. To quantify the absolute abundance of each unique TCRbeta CDR3 rearrangement, sequence reads were collapsed and filtered. For each sample, productive Simpson clonality was calculated as the square root of Simpson's diversity index over productive rearrangements. TCRdb provides this immuneACCESS table in a form limited to in-frame rearrangements. Some clones are lacking; in checked studies, under half of them reflect an unresolved V gene, and why the rest are absent is not known. That table supplies the V and J calls and clone size; D and trimming were determined from the DNA. Counted in this sample were about 490,000 clones; approximately 83% of them appeared once. The ten most abundant clones make up about 3% of the sample.

Each collaborating institution followed its own protocols to collect whole blood in K2EDTA tubes. For TCRbeta analysis, collaborators shipped samples in one of three forms: frozen whole blood, isolated PBMCs, or DNA extracted from either of those sample types. Notes on this clone: Its antigen target is currently unknown. No quality values exist for individual bases; no much larger clone is one base distant.

On the study overall, not on this receptor specifically: How much clinical and demographic metadata was included differed by source and by participant, and the metadata was provided uncurated.

This receptor was identified in a human donor in a cohort sampled during active COVID-19. The specimen was peripheral blood. The chain was built from TRBV28 and TRBJ1-1; the D gene is not confidently resolved. The DNA sequence is given as TGTGCCAGCAGTGCCGTCTTGACGAGGGTAGTAGATACTGAAGCTTTCTTT. Translated, this gives CASSAVLTRVVDTEAFF.